This T cell receptor beta chain was obtained from a study of identifying expanded T cells in peripheral blood. This table comes from immunoSEQ multiplex PCR, and its TCRdb copy is limited to in-frame clones, with some not included. The data show about 94,000 clones, approximately 88% seen once. The CDR3 loop spans 15 amino acids. CDR1 SEHNR and CDR2 FQNEAQ come from the germline V gene (reference sequence). V was pared by 2 bases and J by 6 bases, with 6 bases of the junction left unmatched. The sequenced sample consisted of blood. The V call is TRBV7-9, the J call TRBJ1-5, with TRBD1 matching 8 bases. The clonotype was recovered from a person between 18 and 69 years old in good health. The CDR3 DNA is TGTGCCAGCAGCTTATCTACAGGGACAGGTCAGCCCCAGCATTTT. Encoded protein: CASSLSTGTGQPQHF.